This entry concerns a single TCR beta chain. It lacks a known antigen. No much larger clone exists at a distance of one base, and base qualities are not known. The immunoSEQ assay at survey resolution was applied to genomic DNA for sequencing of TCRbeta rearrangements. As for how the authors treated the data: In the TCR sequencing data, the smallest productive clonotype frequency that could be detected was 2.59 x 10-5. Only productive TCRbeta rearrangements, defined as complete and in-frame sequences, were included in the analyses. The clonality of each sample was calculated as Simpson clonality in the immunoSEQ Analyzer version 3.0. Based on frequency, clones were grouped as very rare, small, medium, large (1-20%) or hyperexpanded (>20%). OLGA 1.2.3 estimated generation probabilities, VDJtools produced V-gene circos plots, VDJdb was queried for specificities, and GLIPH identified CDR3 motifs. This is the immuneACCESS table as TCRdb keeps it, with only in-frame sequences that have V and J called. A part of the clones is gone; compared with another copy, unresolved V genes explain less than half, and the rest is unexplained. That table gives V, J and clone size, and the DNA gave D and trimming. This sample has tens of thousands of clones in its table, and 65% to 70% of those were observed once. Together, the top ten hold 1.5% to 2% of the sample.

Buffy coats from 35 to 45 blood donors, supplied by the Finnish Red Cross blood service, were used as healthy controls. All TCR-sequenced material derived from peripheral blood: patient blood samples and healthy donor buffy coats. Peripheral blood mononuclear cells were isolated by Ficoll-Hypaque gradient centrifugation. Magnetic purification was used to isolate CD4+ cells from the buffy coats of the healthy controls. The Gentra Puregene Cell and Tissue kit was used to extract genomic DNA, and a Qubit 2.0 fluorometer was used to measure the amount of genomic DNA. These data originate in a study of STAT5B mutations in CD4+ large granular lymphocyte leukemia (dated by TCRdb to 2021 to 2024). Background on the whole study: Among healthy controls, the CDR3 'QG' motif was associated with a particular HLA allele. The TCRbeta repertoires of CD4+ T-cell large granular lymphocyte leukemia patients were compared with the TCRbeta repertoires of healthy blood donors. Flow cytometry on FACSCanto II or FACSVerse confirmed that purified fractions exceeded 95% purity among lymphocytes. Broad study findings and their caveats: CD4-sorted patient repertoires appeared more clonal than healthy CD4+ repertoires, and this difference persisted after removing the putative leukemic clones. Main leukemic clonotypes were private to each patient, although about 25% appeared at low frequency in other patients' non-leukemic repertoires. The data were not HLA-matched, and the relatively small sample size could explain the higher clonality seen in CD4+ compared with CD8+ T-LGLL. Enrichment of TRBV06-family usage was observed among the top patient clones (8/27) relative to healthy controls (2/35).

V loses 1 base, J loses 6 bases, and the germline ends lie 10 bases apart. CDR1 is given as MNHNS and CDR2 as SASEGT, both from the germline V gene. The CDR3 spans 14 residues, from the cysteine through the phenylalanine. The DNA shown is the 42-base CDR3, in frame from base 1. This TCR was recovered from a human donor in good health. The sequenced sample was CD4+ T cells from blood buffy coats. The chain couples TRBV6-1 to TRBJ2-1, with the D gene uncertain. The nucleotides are TGTGCCAGCAGTGAAGGGTCACAGTTCAATGAGCAGTTCTTC. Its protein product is CASSEGSQFNEQFF.